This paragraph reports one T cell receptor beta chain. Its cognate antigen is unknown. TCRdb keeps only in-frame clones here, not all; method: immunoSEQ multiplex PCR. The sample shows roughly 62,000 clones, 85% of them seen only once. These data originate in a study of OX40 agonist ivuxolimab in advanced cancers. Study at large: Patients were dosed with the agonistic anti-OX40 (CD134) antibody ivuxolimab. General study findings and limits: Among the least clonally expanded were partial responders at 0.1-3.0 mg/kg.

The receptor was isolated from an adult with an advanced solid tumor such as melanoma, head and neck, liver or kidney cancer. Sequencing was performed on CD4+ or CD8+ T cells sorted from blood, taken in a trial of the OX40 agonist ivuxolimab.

CDR3: CASSRDRTTKETQYF. CDR3 DNA: TGTGCCAGTAGTAGGGACAGGACCACGAAAGAGACCCAGTACTTC. This chain connects TRBV19 to TRBJ2-5; TRBD1 aligns across 8 bases. J lost 3 bases, V lost 4 bases, and 7 bases had no gene match. Germline V gives CDR1 LNHDA, CDR2 SQIVND (reference sequence). CDR3 length: 15 amino acids.